These T cell receptor beta chains were read from a single sample in a study of T cell changes during pregnancy in multiple sclerosis. This table comes from immunoSEQ multiplex PCR, and its TCRdb copy is limited to in-frame clones, with some not included. The data show tens of thousands of clones, 95% to 97% seen once. The source material was peripheral blood, sampled in the second trimester of pregnancy. Every receptor here comes from a female donor with multiple sclerosis, enrolled in a pregnancy study. The CDR3 runs from the conserved cysteine through the conserved F or W. Fields, in order: J gene, D gene, V gene, clone size, CDR3 protein, CDR3 DNA. A D gene is named only where the DNA matches it firmly. Clone size, where shown, is once, few, many, or a class for clones that have expanded.

TRBJ2-2	.	TRBV29-1	.	CSVEDQGTGELFF	TGCAGCGTTGAAGATCAGGGAACCGGGGAGCTGTTTTTT
TRBJ2-1	TRBD2	TRBV9	.	CASSVEGAGLAGYNEQFF	TGTGCCAGCAGCGTAGAGGGGGCGGGACTAGCGGGATACAATGAGCAGTTCTTC
TRBJ2-7	.	TRBV6-5	.	CASSWGDGGLYEQYF	TGTGCCAGCAGTTGGGGGGACGGCGGGCTCTACGAGCAGTACTTC
TRBJ2-3	.	TRBV10-3	.	CAISDVFDTQYF	TGTGCCATCAGTGACGTCTTTGATACGCAGTATTTT
TRBJ2-7	TRBD2	TRBV4-1	.	CASSQDGGGPDEQYF	TGCGCCAGCAGCCAAGATGGGGGAGGGCCTGACGAGCAGTACTTC
TRBJ2-1	TRBD2	TRBV9	.	CASSPRTSGIYNEQFF	TGTGCCAGCAGCCCCCGGACTAGCGGGATCTACAATGAGCAGTTCTTC
TRBJ2-1	.	TRBV7-9	.	CASSLVMDSLSSYNEQFF	TGTGCCAGCAGCTTAGTTATGGACTCCCTTAGCTCCTACAATGAGCAGTTCTTC
TRBJ1-4	TRBD1	TRBV10-3	.	CAIGGTGGEKLFF	TGTGCCATCGGTGGGACAGGGGGTGAAAAACTGTTTTTT
TRBJ1-1	.	TRBV18	.	CASSAPGGNTEAFF	TGTGCCAGCTCGGCCCCCGGGGGGAACACTGAAGCTTTCTTT
TRBJ2-2	.	TRBV21-1	.	CASTPTGEWDTGELFF	TGTGCCAGCACCCCTACAGGGGAGTGGGACACCGGGGAGCTGTTTTTT
TRBJ2-7	.	TRBV19	.	CASSYGRGYEQYF	TGTGCCAGTAGTTACGGCCGGGGCTACGAGCAGTACTTC
TRBJ1-5	TRBD1	TRBV7-2	.	CASSLVGQMDQPQHF	TGTGCCAGCAGCTTAGTGGGACAGATGGATCAGCCCCAGCATTTT
TRBJ1-5	.	TRBV7-3	.	CASSPTVNQPQHF	TGTGCCAGCAGCCCTACAGTGAATCAGCCCCAGCATTTT
TRBJ1-2	TRBD1	TRBV6-5	.	CASSLQGGNIYGYTF	TGTGCCAGCAGCCTACAGGGGGGAAATATCTATGGCTACACCTTC
TRBJ1-2	.	TRBV19	.	CASSIGTPNDYGYTF	TGTGCCAGTAGTATCGGGACACCAAACGACTATGGCTACACCTTC
TRBJ2-7	.	TRBV7-9	.	CASSSARVPTYEQYF	TGTGCCAGCAGTTCGGCCAGGGTCCCGACCTACGAGCAGTACTTC
TRBJ2-7	TRBD2	TRBV2	.	CASIRTSGSYEQYF	TGTGCCAGCATCAGGACTAGCGGTTCCTACGAGCAGTACTTC
TRBJ2-3	.	TRBV2	once	CASRGRVGSDTQYF	TGTGCCAGCAGAGGCAGGGTGGGTTCAGATACGCAGTATTTT
TRBJ1-2	.	TRBV19	.	CASSKGYGYTF	TGTGCCAGTAGTAAGGGGTATGGCTACACCTTC